This TCR beta chain originates from a study of T cells in Graves' hyperthyroidism and ophthalmopathy. The overall study: The blood sample was taken at first diagnosis, before treatment began. Study outcomes and limitations: Ophthalmopathy prediction by the model preceded onset by a median about 6 months.

CDR1 and CDR2 from the germline V gene are SEHNR and FQNEAQ (reference sequence). Trimming cost V 4 bases and J 0 bases, with 19 bases left between them. CDR3 length: 19 amino acids. Amplification yielded TCR beta CDR3 regions, with RNA transcripts as the source. A first-round RT-PCR of the TCR CDR3 used the HTBI primer set. TCRdb analysed the multiplex PCR reads with MiXCR anew, one entry per CDR3 protein. Counted here are roughly 57,000 distinct CDR3 sequences, roughly 50% occurring once; the ten biggest clones make up about 3.6%. This clonotype has only one observation. Antigen unknown. This chain links TRBV7-9 with TRBJ1-6; D might be TRBD1 (5 bases). This TCR derives from a woman between 55 and 75 years old with Graves' ophthalmopathy. The sequencing sample was made of blood. The CDR3 nucleotides are TGTGCCAGCAGCTCCGTGGACTTATCTGGGGCCTCCTATAATTCACCCCTCCACTTT. This sequence encodes CASSSVDLSGASYNSPLHF.